The entry below describes one T cell receptor beta chain. The record originates from a study of T-cell reconstitution after alpha-beta-depleted transplantation in children. Construction of the TCRbeta library involved unique molecular identifiers. TCRdb fed the PCR reads into MiXCR, producing one record per CDR3 protein. The profile shows over 400,000 distinct CDR3 sequences, 43% of them singletons. The germline V and J ends were trimmed by 8 bases and 6 bases, with 17 bases remaining between them. The length of the CDR3 is 14 residues. This sequence was found in a girl aged 2-9 years with aplastic anemia, due to receive a stem cell transplant. The sample consisted of PBMCs, taken before TCRalphabeta/CD19-depleted stem cell transplant. The V call is TRBV12-3 or TRBV12-4, the J call TRBJ1-5; D is perhaps TRBD1 (6 bases). CDR3 in DNA: TGTGCCAGCGGTAGGGGGGGTCCTAGTCAGCCCCAGCATTTT. As protein: CASGRGGPSQPQHF.